This T cell receptor (beta chain) was sequenced for a study of long-term antiretroviral therapy in people with HIV. Study findings and constraints: Patients on ART gained diversity, which nonetheless stayed below transplant donor controls.

With survey level as its setting, the immunoSEQ assay was v3.0. Produced via immunoSEQ multiplex PCR; TCRdb's table is partial and in-frame only. The repertoire has about 16,000 clones, around nine tenths of them found once; the top ten carry 9.5% to 15%. Participants who had HIV were, without exception, treated in the United States. On this clone: Its specificity is unknown.

Germline CDR1 is GTSNPN and CDR2 is SVGIG (reference sequence). Trimming removed 3 bases from V and 4 bases from J, with 12 bases in between. The CDR3 totals 13 residues. The origin of this receptor is a man aged 45-65 years with HIV. This sample comprised unsorted PBMCs, obtained 0.7 years before starting antiretroviral therapy. The chain combines TRBV30 with TRBJ1-2; D possibly corresponds to TRBD1 (6 bases). The CDR3 nucleotides read TGTGCCTGGAGACAAGACAGGACCTATGGCTACACCTTC. Translated, it gives CAWRQDRTYGYTF.